This T cell receptor (beta chain) was identified during a study of cytomegalovirus exposure and HLA in healthy donors. Study context: HLA-typed donors were the source of approximately 88 million unique TCRs held in an early data release.

In germline, CDR1 is SGHDT, CDR2 YYEEEE. This CDR3 region has 16 residues. Germline trimming cut 4 bases from V and 0 bases from J; bases unmatched to any gene: 8. About this clone itself: Its matching antigen is unknown.

Unrecorded immune exposure was likely among donors, who were nominally healthy when sampled. 13 Jbeta primers and 60 Vbeta primers were used for the PCR. Assay used: immunoSEQ multiplex PCR; TCRdb lists only in-frame clones, some missing. The table has more than 95,000 clones, under 80% seen once. Notes on the study in general: CMV antigen specificity of a few CMV-associated chains was confirmed in vitro. As immune exposure information, only CMV serostatus was available.

The sequenced sample was PBMCs. The source is a woman aged 45-65 years in good health and CMV-seropositive. The chain joins TRBV5-6 to TRBJ2-3; 7 bases fit TRBD2. In DNA, the CDR3 is TGTGCCAGCAGCGGTATGGGGACTATAAGCACAGATACGCAGTATTTT. Protein: CASSGMGTISTDTQYF.